The next 15 T cell receptor beta chains were all read from a single sample in a study of regulatory T cells in long-lasting Graves disease. Building of the TCR beta libraries involved iRepertoire HTBI primers and Arm-PCR of CDR3 regions. TCRdb called the multiplex PCR reads again in MiXCR, with one record for every CDR3 protein. The sample contains 400,000 to 450,000 distinct CDR3 sequences, about 20% of which appear only once. Time point reported: persistent/refractory GD, antithyroid drugs over 5 years with positive TRAb. Generation of the TCR library employed RNA extracted from PBMCs. The material sequenced was peripheral blood mononuclear cells (PBMCs), taken when the disease was refractory, from a patient treated with antithyroid drugs. These receptors were taken from a female donor with Graves disease.

This clonotype was detected only a few times. V is TRBV20-1 and J is TRBJ2-2, with 7 bases that match TRBD2. J was trimmed by 4 bases and V by 5 bases; bases with no gene match: 4. The CDR3 extends over 13 amino acids. Per germline, CDR1 DFQATT and CDR2 SNEGSKA (reference sequence). The DNA of the CDR3 is TGCAGTGCTGAAGCGGGACCCACCGGGGAGCTGTTTTTT. Its protein product is CSAEAGPTGELFF.

This clonotype was counted between two and nine times. This chain uses TRBV7-2 with TRBJ1-1; TRBD1 agrees at 8 bases. The ends lost 5 bases at V and 10 bases at J; junction bases unmatched: 6. The germline V gene encodes CDR1 SGHTA and CDR2 FQGNSA. The CDR3 covers 12 residues. The DNA of the CDR3 is TGTGCCAGCAGCCCGACAGGGGAAAGAGCTTTCTTT. Translation: CASSPTGERAFF.

The chain recombines TRBV7-2 with TRBJ2-5; TRBD2 aligns across 11 bases. V shed 5 bases and J 1 base; nucleotides not matched to a gene: 6. CDR3 size: 16 residues. Germline CDR1 and CDR2: SGHTA and FQGNSA. This CDR3 reads CASSRRLAGFQETQYF. The CDR3 nucleotides are TGTGCCAGCAGCCGGAGACTAGCGGGGTTCCAAGAGACCCAGTACTTC.

V and J are TRBV6-5 and TRBJ2-1; 7 bases match TRBD2. V lost 2 bases, J lost 6 bases, and 4 bases stayed unmatched. The CDR3 totals 14 residues. The germline gives CDR1 MNHEY, CDR2 SVGAGI. CDR3 region: CASSYVGGTNEQFF. The CDR3 DNA reads TGTGCCAGCAGTTACGTGGGAGGGACCAATGAGCAGTTCTTC.

The table lists this clonotype with a few counts. The V and J genes are TRBV3-1 and TRBJ1-1; the D is unclear. V was pared by 2 bases and J by 0 bases, with 7 bases between. The germline gives CDR1 LGHDT, CDR2 YNNKEL (reference sequence). CDR3 length: 14 residues. The CDR3 region has the DNA TGTGCCAGCAGCCAATCAACAGTGAACACTGAAGCTTTCTTT. It codes for CASSQSTVNTEAFF.

This chain connects TRBV28 to TRBJ2-1; D is tentatively TRBD1 or TRBD2 (5 bases each). This CDR3 is 12 amino acids long. V gave up 4 bases and J gave up 12 bases, with 13 bases separating them. CDR1 is MDHEN and CDR2 is SYDVKM in the germline V gene. This CDR3 reads CASSSGSRGQFF. The CDR3 DNA follows: TGTGCCAGCAGTTCAGGGTCGAGGGGGCAGTTCTTC.

This clonotype was seen more than once but under ten times. The rearrangement uses TRBV18 and TRBJ1-1, with TRBD1 as a possible D gene (5 bases). Germline CDR1 is KGHSH and CDR2 is LQKENI. CDR3 length: 16 amino acids. Trimming left V 3 bases short and J 3 bases short, with 17 bases between. The CDR3 DNA reads TGTGCCAGCTCACCGCGTCTCGTGTCGGGGGACACTGAAGCTTTCTTT. This codes for CASSPRLVSGDTEAFF. Together with reference TRBV18 and TRBJ1-1, the CDR3 gives the full variable domain: NAGVMQNPRHLVRRRGQEARLRCSPMKGHSHVYWYRQLPEEGLKFMVYLQKENIIDESGMPKERFSAEFPKEGPSILRIQQVVRGDSAAYFCASSPRLVSGDTEAFFGQGTRLTVV.

This clonotype was observed many times. The chain couples TRBV30 to TRBJ2-2, with D possibly TRBD2 on 6 matching bases. CDR3 length: 14 amino acids. Germline lookup yields CDR1 GTSNPN and CDR2 SVGIG (reference sequence). V was cut by 4 bases and J by 4 bases, with 13 bases left in between. In DNA, the CDR3 is TGTGCCTGGACCCCTGCGGGACCCACCGGGGAGCTGTTTTTT. Protein sequence: CAWTPAGPTGELFF.

The sample holds many counts of this clonotype. This chain joins TRBV27 and TRBJ2-5; 10 nucleotides match TRBD1. Trimming took 5 bases from V and 4 from J; bases not matched to a gene: 7. Germline V gene sequence: CDR1 MNHEY, CDR2 SMNVEV (reference sequence). The CDR3 spans 15 residues. The DNA of the CDR3 is TGTGCCAGCAGTGCGGGACAGGGGACGGGAGAGACCCAGTACTTC. It yields the protein CASSAGQGTGETQYF.

In its sample, this clonotype was seen once. The gene calls are TRBV5-1 and TRBJ2-1, with D perhaps given as TRBD1 or TRBD2 (5 bases each). CDR1 is SGHRS, CDR2 YFSETQ, per germline. The ends were cut back, 6 bases at V and 4 bases at J, with 20 bases in the middle. This CDR3 is 16 amino acids long. CDR3 loop: CASTTNRDRLYNEQFF. CDR3 in DNA: TGCGCCAGCACCACAAACCGGGACCGCCTGTACAATGAGCAGTTCTTC.

This clonotype was recorded many times. The chain employs TRBV27 and TRBJ1-4; the match to TRBD1 covers 7 bases. This CDR3 spans 21 amino acids. After removal of 8 bases from V and 0 bases from J, the junction contained 24 bases not matched to a gene. Germline values: CDR1 MNHEY, CDR2 SMNVEV (reference sequence). The CDR3 coding sequence is TGTGCCAGCTTGTGGCTCGGGACAGACCTCTATAGCAAGGCAACTAATGAAAAACTGTTTTTT. Its translation: CASLWLGTDLYSKATNEKLFF.

The J gene is TRBJ1-6, the V gene TRBV7-2, with D maybe TRBD1 (6 bases). CDR3 length equals 14 residues. Trimming removed 7 bases from V and 8 bases from J, with 15 bases in between. Germline lookup yields CDR1 SGHTA and CDR2 FQGNSA. DNA of the CDR3: TGTGCCAGCACACGAGGGGGTAGTGATTCACCCCTCCACTTT. It specifies CASTRGGSDSPLHF.

V usage is TRBV10-3 and J usage is TRBJ2-7; 10 bases map to TRBD2. J was trimmed by 7 bases and V by 6 bases; bases with no gene match: 12. Germline V gene data show CDR1 as ENHRY and CDR2 as SYGVKD. The CDR3 sequence is 15 residues long. In DNA, the CDR3 is TGTGCCATCAGGACCAGGACTAGCGGAATCGCAGAGCAGTACTTC. It translates to CAIRTRTSGIAEQYF.

This clonotype was counted between two and nine times. V usage is TRBV6-1 and J usage is TRBJ1-6; 7 bases align to TRBD1. The length of the CDR3 is 16 residues. The J segment lost 0 bases and the V segment lost 7 bases, leaving 6 bases of the junction unmatched. Germline lookup yields CDR1 MNHNS and CDR2 SASEGT. CDR3: CASTRDRNSYNSPLHF. The CDR3 DNA reads TGTGCCAGCACCCGGGACAGAAACTCCTATAATTCACCCCTCCACTTT.

This clonotype was detected many times. This chain uses TRBV18 with TRBJ1-1; the D gene is possibly TRBD1 (5 bases). CDR1 and CDR2 (germline): KGHSH, LQKENI. The CDR3 consists of 13 residues. Trimming removed 1 base from V and 7 bases from J, with 10 bases in between. The CDR3 nucleotides are TGTGCCAGCTCACCACGGCGGGACGATGAAGCTTTCTTT. It encodes CASSPRRDDEAFF.